The subject of this entry is one TCR beta chain. The antigen is undetermined. This table comes from immunoSEQ multiplex PCR, and its TCRdb copy is limited to in-frame clones, with some not included. The sample consists of fewer than 100,000 clones, over 75% of them appearing once. This sample was included in a study of PD-1 blockade in mismatch repair-deficient tumors. Whole-study context: Patients had approximately 11 mismatch repair-deficient cancer types, all previously treated and progressing. Study-wide results and limits: After pembrolizumab, tumor-resident clones rose rapidly, then generally contracted before radiologic responses.

Every patient had mismatch repair deficiency by PCR or immunohistochemistry. The CDR3 is made up of 14 amino acids. Germline CDR1 reads SGHTA; CDR2 reads FQGNSA. V was shortened by 4 bases and J by 3 bases, with 12 bases between the two germline ends. This chain uses TRBV7-2 with TRBJ1-2; a weak D match, TRBD1 (6 bases). The sample here was peripheral blood, taken 12 weeks after starting pembrolizumab. This sequence was found in an adult with mismatch repair-deficient cancer. The DNA for the CDR3 is TGTGCCAGCAGCTCCCGGGGGGCAGACTATGGCTACACCTTC. Amino acids: CASSSRGADYGYTF.